This T cell receptor beta chain originates from a study of CD8+ T cells in alopecia areata. Study-wide context: Tofacitinib lasted 6 to 18 months, then 6 months off drug.

Looked up from germline, CDR1 is SEHNR and CDR2 is FQNEAQ (reference sequence). After removal of 7 bases from V and 1 base from J, the junction contained 4 bases not matched to a gene. The CDR3 is 15 amino acids. Extraction of RNA preceded its reverse transcription into cDNA, which served as the sequencing template. Assay: immunoSEQ multiplex PCR; the TCRdb copy retains only in-frame clones and omits some. The data show around 250,000 clones, under 70% seen once. Individuals with alopecia areata gave both lesional scalp punch biopsies and peripheral blood for collection. This clone has a handful of counts.

Sequencing used CD4+ T cells sorted from blood, obtained at week 0. This TCR derives from a human donor with alopecia areata. J is TRBJ2-2 and V is TRBV7-9; TRBD1 agrees at 9 bases. This chain's CDR3 is CASIGTGLNTGELFF. The CDR3 bases are TGTGCCAGCATCGGGACAGGGTTGAACACCGGGGAGCTGTTTTTT.